The next 7 T cell receptor beta chains were all read from a single sample in a study of CD8+ T cells in alopecia areata. Extraction and reverse transcription of RNA yielded cDNA as the sequencing template. Sequenced by immunoSEQ multiplex PCR; TCRdb stores in-frame clones only, minus some. In the table there are under 85,000 clones, roughly half of which are singletons. The sample here was CD8+ T cells sorted from blood, taken at week 0. These receptors originate from a human donor with alopecia areata.

This chain uses TRBV2 with TRBJ2-1, with 8 positions matching TRBD2. Germline CDR1 reads SNHLY; CDR2 reads FYNNEI. The trim removed 1 base at V and 4 bases at J, leaving 3 bases unmatched. The CDR3 sequence is 15 residues long. This CDR3 reads CASSEGLAGYNEQFF. The CDR3 bases are TGTGCCAGCAGTGAAGGGCTAGCGGGTTACAATGAGCAGTTCTTC. Full variable domain (missing parts from reference TRBV2 and TRBJ2-1): EPEVTQTPSHQVTQMGQEVILRCVPISNHLYFYWYRQILGQKVEFLVSFYNNEISEKSEIFDDQFSVERPDGSNFTLKIRSTKLEDSAMYFCASSEGLAGYNEQFFGPGTRLTVL.

The J gene is TRBJ1-2, the V gene TRBV29-1, with D hard to call. V shed 3 bases and J shed 9 bases, with 14 bases lying between them. The CDR3 has 12 residues. Germline CDR1 and CDR2: SQVTM and ANQGSEA. DNA of the CDR3: TGCAGCGTTGACGGGCACCTTGTGAGCTACACCTTC. Its translation: CSVDGHLVSYTF. The full variable domain, with the rest looked up from reference TRBV29-1 and TRBJ1-2, is SAVISQKPSRDICQRGTSLTIQCQVDSQVTMMFWYRQQPGQSLTLIATANQGSEATYESGFVIDKFPISRPNLTFSTLTVSNMSPEDSSIYLCSVDGHLVSYTFGSGTRLTVV.

The chain joins TRBV5-4 to TRBJ2-7; either TRBD1 or TRBD2 may supply D (5 bases each). CDR3 length equals 14 residues. Germline lookup yields CDR1 SGHNT and CDR2 YYREEE (reference sequence). Trimming took 2 bases from V and 4 from J, leaving 13 bases between them. CDR3 nucleotides: TGTGCCAGCAGCTTAGGGGAGAGGAGATACGAGCAGTACTTC. Its translation is CASSLGERRYEQYF.

This chain joins TRBV11-2 and TRBJ2-5, with 12 bases aligning to TRBD2. This CDR3 has 15 amino acids. Germline V CDR1 and CDR2: SGHAT, FQNNGV. V lost 2 bases and J lost 5; bases outside the gene matches: 3. The CDR3: CASSLSSGRAETQYF. CDR3 nucleotide sequence: TGTGCCAGCAGCTTATCTAGCGGGAGGGCCGAGACCCAGTACTTC.

J is TRBJ2-2 and V is TRBV13; weak D call: TRBD2 (5 bases). The germline V gene has CDR1 PRHDT and CDR2 FYEKMQ (reference sequence). V gave up 7 bases and J gave up 5 bases, with 11 bases separating them. This CDR3 region has 13 residues. The CDR3 DNA is TGTGCCAGCACCTTTGCGGGTACCGGGGAGCTGTTTTTT. As protein: CASTFAGTGELFF.

Only a few counts were recorded for this clone. The V call is TRBV25-1, the J call TRBJ2-1; D is possibly TRBD2 (6 bases). This CDR3 has 10 residues. Germline V gene data show CDR1 as MGHDK and CDR2 as SYGVNS. V was cut by 6 bases and J by 14 bases, with 11 bases left in between. The CDR3, as DNA: TGTGCCAGCAGGGGGCCGGGGGAGTTCTTC. This translates into CASRGPGEFF.

This clone was detected only a few times. This sample includes further DNA sequences coding for the same CDR3. The rearrangement joins TRBV7-9 to TRBJ2-7; 8 nucleotides line up with TRBD2. The length of the CDR3 is 13 residues. The V segment lost 5 bases and the J segment 3 bases; nucleotides outside the gene matches: 3. The V gene's germline CDR1 is SEHNR and CDR2 FQNEAQ (reference sequence). CDR3 protein: CASSPSGSYEQYF. Written as DNA, the CDR3 is TGTGCCAGCAGCCCGAGCGGGAGCTACGAGCAGTACTTC.